By frequency, the clone carrying this TCR beta chain is medium-sized. Antigen unknown. This sample stems from a study of T cells in severe cutaneous drug reactions. Findings and limits, study-wide: In carbamazepine-induced Stevens-Johnson syndrome or toxic epidermal necrolysis, TRBV12-4 averaged about 31% in blister cells and 4.5% to 5% in PBMC.

Germline V gene data show CDR1 as SGHVS and CDR2 as FNYEAQ. The CDR3 consists of 15 residues. The iRepertoire multiplex PCR system with TCR subtype-specific primers built both bulk and single-cell libraries. Bulk TCR beta libraries: multiplex PCR with V-, D- and J-region primers. Each sample contributed roughly 85-500 ng of RNA for bulk libraries. TCRdb reprocessed the multiplex PCR reads, with one entry per CDR3 protein and no DNA. The repertoire table contains more than 5,500 distinct CDR3 sequences. Carbamazepine had induced Stevens-Johnson syndrome or toxic epidermal necrolysis in the sequenced donors.

The chain links TRBV7-6 to TRBJ2-3; TCRdb returns TRBD1, unconfirmable since there is no DNA. The clonotype originates from a human donor with toxic epidermal necrolysis, a severe cutaneous drug reaction. The sequencing input was cells from a skin blister. The chain's CDR3 is CASSLRQGITDTQYF.